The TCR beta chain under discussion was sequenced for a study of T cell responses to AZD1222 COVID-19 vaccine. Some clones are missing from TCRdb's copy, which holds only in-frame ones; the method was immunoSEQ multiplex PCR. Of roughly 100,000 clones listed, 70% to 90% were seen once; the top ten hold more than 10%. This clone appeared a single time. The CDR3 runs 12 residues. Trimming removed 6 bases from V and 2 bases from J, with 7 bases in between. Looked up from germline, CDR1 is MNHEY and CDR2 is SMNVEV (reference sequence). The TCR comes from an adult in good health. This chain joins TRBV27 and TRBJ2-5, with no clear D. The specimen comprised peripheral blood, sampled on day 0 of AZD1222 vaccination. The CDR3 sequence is CASRRAQETQYF. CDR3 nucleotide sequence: TGTGCCAGCAGACGGGCACAAGAGACCCAGTACTTC.